One and the same sample provided the 32 T cell receptor beta chains below, sequenced in a study of T cell responses to AZD1222 COVID-19 vaccine. Sequencing was performed with immunoSEQ multiplex PCR; in TCRdb, only in-frame clones are kept and a portion is missing. The data hold 170,000 or so clones, with around 93% observed a single time. The material was peripheral blood, obtained 28 days after the second dose of the MenACWY control vaccine. Source of these receptors: an adult who received the MenACWY meningococcal vaccine as a control.

The V call is TRBV6-4, the J call TRBJ1-1; the D is unclear. The CDR3 runs 14 residues. Trimming removed 4 bases at V and 1 base at J, with 10 bases between. Germline loops: CDR1 MRHNA, CDR2 SNTAGT. The CDR3 nucleotides read TGTGCCAGCAGTGTGAGCTTTACGAACACTGAAGCTTTCTTT. Translation: CASSVSFTNTEAFF.

The genes are TRBV3-1 (or the pseudogene TRBV3-2) and TRBJ1-2; no firm D call. The CDR3 contains 13 residues. Trimming took off 5 bases at V and 4 bases at J, with 11 bases between the two ends. Germline V gives CDR1 LGHDT, CDR2 YNNKEL (reference sequence). The CDR3 DNA is TGTGCCAGCAGCGCCTCGGAGGGCTATGGCTACACCTTC. This encodes CASSASEGYGYTF.

V gene TRBV18 combines with J gene TRBJ1-4; no definite D call. Trimming cost V 10 bases and J 8 bases, with 17 bases left between them. CDR3 length equals 13 residues. CDR1 is KGHSH and CDR2 is LQKENI in the germline V gene. CDR3 region: CATGLGYGEKLFF. CDR3 nucleotide sequence: TGTGCCACCGGGCTTGGCTACGGGGAAAAACTGTTTTTT.

The chain carries TRBV10-2 and TRBJ1-1, with 7 bases aligning to TRBD1. Losses at the gene ends were 4 bases for V and 5 bases for J; bases not matched to a gene: 7. The CDR3 spans 14 residues. Germline CDR1 is WSHSY and CDR2 is SAAADI. CDR3: CASSGQGGRTEAFF. CDR3 nucleotide sequence: TGCGCCAGCAGTGGACAGGGCGGACGGACTGAAGCTTTCTTT.

The chain combines TRBV27 with TRBJ2-2, with D hard to call. The CDR3 has 14 amino acids. Germline CDR1 is MNHEY and CDR2 is SMNVEV (reference sequence). Trimming stripped 3 bases from V and 1 base from J, with 6 bases between. The CDR3 DNA sequence: TGTGCCAGCAGTTTCGGTTGGAACACCGGGGAGCTGTTTTTT. Residues: CASSFGWNTGELFF.

J is TRBJ2-7 and V is TRBV19; a weak D match, TRBD1 (5 bases). The CDR3 has 15 residues. The germline V gene encodes CDR1 LNHDA and CDR2 SQIVND (reference sequence). Trimming took off 1 base at V and 2 bases at J, with 12 bases between the two ends. This CDR3 reads CASSIVSGAPYEQYF. The DNA of the CDR3 is TGTGCCAGTAGTATAGTATCTGGGGCCCCCTACGAGCAGTACTTC.

The chain has TRBV4-1 and TRBJ2-2, with D possibly being TRBD2 (7 bases). Germline CDR1 and CDR2: MGHRA and YSYEKL. The CDR3 consists of 19 residues. Trimming removed 0 bases at V and 6 bases at J, with 23 bases between. As DNA, the CDR3 is TGCGCCAGCAGCCAAGAATGGCACGGGGGCGGGGGCCCCCCCGGGGAGCTGTTTTTT. This translates into CASSQEWHGGGGPPGELFF.

The chain uses TRBV3-1 (or the pseudogene TRBV3-2) and TRBJ1-2; tentatively, D is TRBD1 (6 bases). Germline V gives CDR1 LGHDT, CDR2 YNNKEL (reference sequence). The length of the CDR3 is 16 residues. V was cut by 2 bases and J by 5 bases, with 18 bases left in between. CDR3 nucleotide sequence: TGTGCCAGCAGCCAAAGGGGGTCAGGGGCTAGGTATGGCTACACCTTC. It translates to CASSQRGSGARYGYTF.

The chain has TRBV6-5 and TRBJ2-5; D ambiguous. This CDR3 region has 14 residues. V lost 8 bases and J lost 4, with 17 bases in between. Germline V gene sequence: CDR1 MNHEY, CDR2 SVGAGI. CDR3 in DNA: TGTGCCAGCCTCCCGTGGGCGAAGGGAGAGACCCAGTACTTC. This translates into CASLPWAKGETQYF.

This chain uses TRBV5-1 with TRBJ1-2; D perhaps matches TRBD1 (5 bases). Per the germline V gene, CDR1 is SGHRS and CDR2 is YFSETQ. Trimming took off 0 bases at V and 4 bases at J, with 10 bases between the two ends. This CDR3 has 14 residues. CDR3 in DNA: TGCGCCAGCAGCTTGGATACTGACAGCTATGGCTACACCTTC. This encodes CASSLDTDSYGYTF.

The count of this clone is one. The rearrangement uses TRBV9 and TRBJ1-2; the D is unclear. The CDR3 sequence is 12 residues long. The ends were cut back, 7 bases at V and 2 bases at J, with 9 bases in the middle. The germline V gene has CDR1 SGDLS and CDR2 YYNGEE. Here the CDR3 reads CASQRENYGYTF. CDR3 DNA: TGTGCCAGCCAGCGGGAGAACTATGGCTACACCTTC.

The CDR3 DNA reads as TGTGCCAGCAGCCCGGGTAGCACTGAAGCTTTCTTT. This codes for CASSPGSTEAFF. V usage is TRBV28 and J usage is TRBJ1-1; D is ambiguous. The CDR3 covers 12 residues. Germline loops: CDR1 MDHEN, CDR2 SYDVKM. V was pared by 6 bases and J by 4 bases, with 9 bases between.

The chain uses TRBV10-3 and TRBJ1-5; D is ambiguous. There are 13 residues in the CDR3. CDR1 is ENHRY, CDR2 SYGVKD, per germline. Trimming left V 10 bases short and J 7 bases short, with 17 bases between. The DNA of the CDR3 is TGTGCCACCCGAGGCCTAGGGCAACAGCCCCAGCATTTT. Translation: CATRGLGQQPQHF.

The gene calls are TRBV3-1 (or the pseudogene TRBV3-2) and TRBJ1-3, with 10 bases lining up with TRBD1. The CDR3 runs 15 residues. Per germline, CDR1 LGHDT and CDR2 YNNKEL (reference sequence). The trim removed 6 bases at V and 0 bases at J, leaving 2 bases unmatched. The CDR3 region is CASRDRGISGNTIYF. In DNA, the CDR3 is TGTGCCAGCAGGGACAGGGGGATCTCTGGAAACACCATATATTTT.

V and J are TRBV18 and TRBJ2-3; D perhaps matches TRBD2 (5 bases). V was pared by 6 bases and J by 1 base, with 14 bases between. This CDR3 spans 15 amino acids. The V gene's germline CDR1 is KGHSH and CDR2 LQKENI. The CDR3 DNA follows: TGTGCCAGCTCCCCAACTCCCGGGGGCACAGATACGCAGTATTTT. As protein: CASSPTPGGTDTQYF.

The chain uses TRBV2 and TRBJ1-5, with 9 bases matching TRBD1. The CDR3 runs 15 residues. Germline V CDR1 and CDR2: SNHLY, FYNNEI. The V and J ends lost 6 bases and 7 bases, in that order; junction bases with no gene match: 10. CDR3 sequence: CASSASGTGYQPQHF. The CDR3 coding sequence is TGTGCCAGCAGCGCTAGTGGGACAGGGTACCAGCCCCAGCATTTT. Looking up the rest from reference TRBV2 and TRBJ1-5 gives the full variable domain: EPEVTQTPSHQVTQMGQEVILRCVPISNHLYFYWYRQILGQKVEFLVSFYNNEISEKSEIFDDQFSVERPDGSNFTLKIRSTKLEDSAMYFCASSASGTGYQPQHFGDGTRLSIL.

The chain joins TRBV9 to TRBJ2-7; D is uncertain. The CDR3 length is 10 residues. The ends were cut back, 9 bases at V and 7 bases at J, with 11 bases in the middle. Germline-derived CDR1 and CDR2 are SGDLS and YYNGEE. This chain's CDR3 is CATEPREQYF. The CDR3, as DNA: TGTGCCACAGAGCCCCGGGAGCAGTACTTC.

The chain links TRBV7-2 to TRBJ1-2; D gene uncertain. Per germline, CDR1 SGHTA and CDR2 FQGNSA. This CDR3 has 14 amino acids. The V gene lost 1 base and the J gene lost 4 bases, with 10 bases spanning the gap. The CDR3: CASSLDRHLYGYTF. CDR3 bases: TGTGCCAGCAGCTTAGACCGGCATCTCTATGGCTACACCTTC. The full variable domain, rest sourced from reference TRBV7-2 and TRBJ1-2, is GAGVSQSPSNKVTEKGKDVELRCDPISGHTALYWYRQSLGQGLEFLIYFQGNSAPDKSGLPSDRFSAERTGGSVSTLTIQRTQQEDSAVYLCASSLDRHLYGYTFGSGTRLTVV.

The gene calls are TRBV28 and TRBJ1-5; D gene uncertain. This CDR3 is 14 amino acids long. V shed 1 base and J shed 3 bases, with 7 bases lying between them. Germline V gene sequence: CDR1 MDHEN, CDR2 SYDVKM. The CDR3 spells CASSLSAVNQPQHF. The CDR3 DNA is TGTGCCAGCAGTTTATCGGCGGTCAATCAGCCCCAGCATTTT.

The V gene is TRBV5-1, the J gene TRBJ1-2; tentatively, D is TRBD1 (6 bases). Germline CDR1 is SGHRS and CDR2 is YFSETQ. V was cut by 3 bases and J by 4 bases, with 10 bases left in between. This CDR3 is built from 13 residues. The chain's CDR3 is CASSSDSLYGYTF. The DNA for the CDR3 is TGCGCCAGCAGCTCGGACAGCCTCTATGGCTACACCTTC. Variable domain in full (rest from reference TRBV5-1 and TRBJ1-2): KAGVTQTPRYLIKTRGQQVTLSCSPISGHRSVSWYQQTPGQGLQFLFEYFSETQRNKGNFPGRFSGRQFSNSRSEMNVSTLELGDSALYLCASSSDSLYGYTFGSGTRLTVV.

The V call is TRBV15, the J call TRBJ1-4; D uncertain. Germline values: CDR1 LNHNV, CDR2 YYDKDF (reference sequence). The ends were cut back, 1 base at V and 8 bases at J, with 14 bases in the middle. This CDR3 contains 15 residues. The CDR3 DNA reads TGTGCCACCAGCAGAGGGGCAAGAGGTAGAGAAAAACTGTTTTTT. This sequence encodes CATSRGARGREKLFF. Filled out from reference TRBV15 and TRBJ1-4, the complete variable domain reads DAMVIQNPRYQVTQFGKPVTLSCSQTLNHNVMYWYQQKSSQAPKLLFHYYDKDFNNEADTPDNFQSRRPNTSFCFLDIRSPGLGDTAMYLCATSRGARGREKLFFGSGTQLSVL.

This clone was observed once. V usage is TRBV27 and J usage is TRBJ1-6, with D unclear. The CDR3 runs to 14 residues. Germline assignment: CDR1 MNHEY and CDR2 SMNVEV (reference sequence). The V end was cut by 5 bases, the J end by 6 bases, with 11 bases between. CDR3 region: CASSEVRSNSPLHF. The CDR3 region has the DNA TGTGCCAGCAGTGAGGTGCGGTCTAATTCACCCCTCCACTTT.

V gene TRBV19 combines with J gene TRBJ1-5, with 11 nucleotides matching TRBD1. This CDR3 contains 16 residues. In germline, CDR1 is LNHDA, CDR2 SQIVND (reference sequence). V dropped 4 bases and J dropped 8; count of bases not matched to a gene: 10. CDR3 DNA sequence: TGTGCCAGTAGTACCTCGGACAGGGGGCTTGGGAAGCCCCAGCATTTT. This translates into CASSTSDRGLGKPQHF. The full variable domain, completed using reference TRBV19 and TRBJ1-5, is DGGITQSPKYLFRKEGQNVTLSCEQNLNHDAMYWYRQDPGQGLRLIYYSQIVNDFQKGDIAEGYSVSREKKESFPLTVTSAQKNPTAFYLCASSTSDRGLGKPQHFGDGTRLSIL.

This rearrangement joins TRBV29-1 to TRBJ1-2, with D possibly TRBD1 on 5 matching bases. The CDR3 contains 12 residues. The germline V and J ends were trimmed by 7 bases and 6 bases, with 15 bases remaining between them. CDR1 SQVTM and CDR2 ANQGSEA come from the germline V gene. Written as DNA, the CDR3 is TGCAGCGCCCTACCGGGGGAGGATGGCTACACCTTC. It codes for CSALPGEDGYTF. The full variable domain, with the rest looked up from reference TRBV29-1 and TRBJ1-2, is SAVISQKPSRDICQRGTSLTIQCQVDSQVTMMFWYRQQPGQSLTLIATANQGSEATYESGFVIDKFPISRPNLTFSTLTVSNMSPEDSSIYLCSALPGEDGYTFGSGTRLTVV.

This sequence joins TRBV6-5 and TRBJ1-4, with a tentative D call TRBD1 (5 bases). CDR1 is MNHEY and CDR2 is SVGAGI in the germline V gene. This CDR3 is 14 amino acids long. Trimming shortened V by 2 bases and J by 8 bases, and 12 bases separated the two germline ends. The CDR3 spells CASSYVGVEEKLFF. CDR3 nucleotide sequence: TGTGCCAGCAGTTACGTGGGGGTAGAGGAAAAACTGTTTTTT.

This clone was picked up one time. The chain links TRBV18 to TRBJ1-4, with D possibly being TRBD1 (6 bases). In germline, CDR1 is KGHSH, CDR2 LQKENI. Trimming removed 6 bases from V and 5 bases from J, with 13 bases in between. The CDR3 contains 14 residues. CDR3 nucleotide sequence: TGTGCCAGCTCGCTGGGACAAAAGAATGAAAAACTGTTTTTT. Translated: CASSLGQKNEKLFF.

V is TRBV7-2 and J is TRBJ1-1, with D uncertain. CDR1 is SGHTA and CDR2 is FQGNSA in the germline V gene. The ends were cut back, 4 bases at V and 0 bases at J, with 12 bases in the middle. The length of the CDR3 is 15 residues. CDR3 nucleotides: TGTGCCAGCAGCTCTCAGCCCGGGGTGAACACTGAAGCTTTCTTT. Translated: CASSSQPGVNTEAFF. The entire variable domain, with the rest obtained from reference TRBV7-2 and TRBJ1-1, is as follows: GAGVSQSPSNKVTEKGKDVELRCDPISGHTALYWYRQSLGQGLEFLIYFQGNSAPDKSGLPSDRFSAERTGGSVSTLTIQRTQQEDSAVYLCASSSQPGVNTEAFFGQGTRLTVV.

The V call is TRBV6-2 or TRBV6-3, the J call TRBJ1-6; perhaps TRBD1 as D (6 bases). Germline values: CDR1 MNHEY, CDR2 SVGEGT. The V and J ends lost 2 bases and 7 bases respectively, with 12 bases between them. The CDR3 loop spans 15 amino acids. The CDR3 DNA sequence: TGTGCCAGCAGTTACGCGGGACAAACGAATTCACCCCTCCACTTT. Protein product: CASSYAGQTNSPLHF.

V is TRBV6-2 or TRBV6-3 and J is TRBJ1-1; possible D gene TRBD1, 6 bases. V was trimmed by 6 bases and J by 1 base, leaving 9 bases between them. The CDR3 has 13 residues. The germline V gene encodes CDR1 MNHEY and CDR2 SVGEGT. The CDR3 protein is CASSSQGNTEAFF. CDR3 in DNA: TGTGCCAGCAGCTCACAGGGGAACACTGAAGCTTTCTTT.

The chain is built from TRBV3-1 (or the pseudogene TRBV3-2) and TRBJ1-1; D possibly corresponds to TRBD1 (5 bases). V was trimmed by 0 bases and J by 1 base, leaving 9 bases between them. Looked up from germline, CDR1 is LGHDT and CDR2 is YNNKEL (reference sequence). This CDR3 is 15 amino acids long. The CDR3 is CASSQDLGANTEAFF. In nucleotides, the CDR3 is TGTGCCAGCAGCCAAGATCTTGGGGCGAACACTGAAGCTTTCTTT.

J is TRBJ1-6 and V is TRBV19; 8 bases map to TRBD1. With 6 bases clipped from V and 5 bases from J, the junction kept 3 bases outside the gene matches. The CDR3 extends over 14 amino acids. CDR1 and CDR2 from the germline V gene are LNHDA and SQIVND (reference sequence). The CDR3 nucleotides read TGTGCCAGTAGGGGACAGGTACATAATTCACCCCTCCACTTT. Protein sequence: CASRGQVHNSPLHF.

The chain combines TRBV7-2 with TRBJ1-2; D is undetermined. This CDR3 is built from 14 residues. V was cut by 1 base and J by 2 bases, with 8 bases left in between. Germline V CDR1 and CDR2: SGHTA, FQGNSA. The CDR3 DNA is TGTGCCAGCAGCTTAGATACCCTAAACTATGGCTACACCTTC. Translated, it gives CASSLDTLNYGYTF.